The next 30 T cell receptor beta chains were all read from a single sample in a study of spatial heterogeneity in lung cancer. Study-wide points: Counts of expanded alpha and beta TCRs within tumors tracked the tumor nonsynonymous mutation count.

These TCRs are of unknown antigen specificity. TCRdb re-called the 5' RACE reads through MiXCR, storing one row per CDR3 protein. The data contain more than 4,000 distinct CDR3 sequences, roughly 28% of them singletons. Time point given: sample taken at primary tumor resection. Sample: lung tumor tissue, taken at surgery. The receptors derive from a male donor with early-stage non-small cell lung cancer.

The chain joins TRBV27 to TRBJ1-1; D may be TRBD1 (5 bases). CDR1 and CDR2 (germline): MNHEY, SMNVEV (reference sequence). This CDR3 is built from 13 residues. V lost 2 bases to trimming and J lost 4 bases, with 8 bases between them. For the CDR3, the DNA is TGTGCCAGCAGTTTAACCGGGGGCACTGAAGCTTTCTTT. Its translation is CASSLTGGTEAFF.

This clonotype qualifies as medium-sized. The CDR3 loop reads CASSLRDQPQHF. DNA for the CDR3: TGTGCCAGCAGCTTAAGGGATCAGCCCCAGCATTTT. The chain uses TRBV7-3 and TRBJ1-5, with no clear D. The CDR3 loop spans 12 amino acids. CDR1 is SGHTA and CDR2 is FQGTGA in the germline V gene. Trimming removed 1 base at V and 5 bases at J, with 3 bases between.

The CDR3 here is CASSGISGANVLTF. In DNA form, the CDR3 reads TGTGCCAGCAGCGGCATCTCTGGGGCCAACGTCCTGACTTTC. The gene calls are TRBV9 and TRBJ2-6; the D is unclear. Deletions cut 3 bases from V and 0 bases from J, with 4 bases between. Germline values: CDR1 SGDLS, CDR2 YYNGEE. The CDR3 is 14 residues long.

This chain joins TRBV7-8 and TRBJ1-1; TRBD1 matches 7 bases. CDR1 SGHVS and CDR2 FQNEAQ come from the germline V gene. The junction had 8 bases not matched to a gene; V was cut back by 6 bases and J by 4 bases. The CDR3 extends over 14 amino acids. The CDR3 DNA is TGTGCCAGCAGACCCGACAGGGCGGGCACTGAAGCTTTCTTT. The encoded protein is CASRPDRAGTEAFF.

The V call is TRBV29-1, the J call TRBJ1-1, with TRBD1 matching 9 bases. The CDR3 loop spans 12 amino acids. CDR1 and CDR2 (germline): SQVTM, ANQGSEA. V lost 8 bases and J lost 5; bases outside the gene matches: 6. CDR3 DNA: TGCAGCACCGGACAGGGGAAGACTGAAGCTTTCTTT. Its protein is CSTGQGKTEAFF.

J is TRBJ2-7 and V is TRBV3-1, with D maybe TRBD2 (7 bases). Germline CDR1 LGHDT, CDR2 YNNKEL (reference sequence). Trimming left V 0 bases short and J 4 bases short, with 13 bases between. The CDR3 sequence is 15 residues long. The chain's CDR3 is CASSQDLGGQYEQYF. The CDR3 DNA sequence: TGTGCCAGCAGCCAAGATCTGGGGGGGCAGTACGAGCAGTACTTC.

The CDR3 DNA is TGTGCCAGCAGTAAAACTAGCGGGCGGAGGGAGACCCAGTACTTC. The encoded protein is CASSKTSGRRETQYF. This chain connects TRBV7-2 to TRBJ2-5; TRBD2 agrees at 9 bases. J was trimmed by 5 bases and V by 6 bases; bases with no gene match: 10. The CDR3 runs 15 residues. Germline CDR1 and CDR2: SGHTA and FQGNSA.

This clonotype has a handful of counts. V usage is TRBV4-1 and J usage is TRBJ1-1, with 10 bases identical to TRBD1. The length of the CDR3 is 17 residues. The germline V gene has CDR1 MGHRA and CDR2 YSYEKL. Trimming took 4 bases from V and 1 from J; bases not matched to a gene: 9. In DNA, the CDR3 is TGCGCCAGCAGCCGAGGGGGACAGGGGATGGCGAACACTGAAGCTTTCTTT. This translates into CASSRGGQGMANTEAFF.

The chain employs TRBV7-3 and TRBJ2-3, with 7 bases aligning to TRBD2. The germline gives CDR1 SGHTA, CDR2 FQGTGA. J was trimmed by 0 bases and V by 5 bases; bases with no gene match: 5. The CDR3 consists of 15 residues. CDR3 sequence reads: CASSALRGSTDTQYF. The CDR3 DNA reads TGTGCCAGCAGCGCTTTGCGGGGGAGCACAGATACGCAGTATTTT.

By proportion, this clonotype is medium-sized. V is TRBV15 and J is TRBJ2-2; D may match TRBD1 or TRBD2 (5 bases each). The CDR3 covers 14 residues. Trimming stripped 6 bases from V and 2 bases from J, with 10 bases between. The germline CDR1 and CDR2 sequences are LNHNV and YYDKDF (reference sequence). DNA for the CDR3: TGTGCCACCAGTGGGGGTGTTAACACCGGGGAGCTGTTTTTT. It encodes CATSGGVNTGELFF.

By proportion, this clonotype is medium-sized. This chain uses TRBV5-1 with TRBJ2-3, with D perhaps TRBD2 (6 bases). The CDR3 is 13 residues long. Germline loops: CDR1 SGHRS, CDR2 YFSETQ. Trimming took 7 bases from V and 2 from J, leaving 11 bases between them. CDR3 DNA: TGCGCCAGCGGAGGGCCTTCCACAGATACGCAGTATTTT. Translated: CASGGPSTDTQYF.

The genes are TRBV7-2 and TRBJ2-4; no definite D call. V was shortened by 4 bases and J by 5 bases, with 15 bases between the two germline ends. CDR1 is SGHTA, CDR2 FQGNSA, per germline. The CDR3 runs 15 residues. The CDR3 region is CASSSRRSGQNIQYF. The CDR3, as DNA: TGTGCCAGCAGCTCCCGCCGAAGTGGGCAAAACATTCAGTACTTC.

In its sample, this clonotype was seen a few times. This chain joins TRBV6-2 or TRBV6-3 and TRBJ2-1; D is unclear. The length of the CDR3 is 15 residues. V lost 2 bases and J 4 bases, leaving 12 bases between the germline ends. From germline, CDR1 is MNHEY and CDR2 SVGEGT. The DNA for the CDR3 is TGTGCCAGCAGTTACCGTCCCTCCGGTTACAATGAGCAGTTCTTC. This gives the protein CASSYRPSGYNEQFF.

This clonotype is judged medium-sized (0.01 to 0.1%). The chain has TRBV4-3 and TRBJ2-5, with TRBD1 as a possible D gene (5 bases). Germline lookup yields CDR1 LGHNA and CDR2 YSLEER. Trimming cost V 3 bases and J 5 bases, with 10 bases left between them. The CDR3 sequence is 13 residues long. This CDR3 reads CASSQGHRETQYF. In DNA form, the CDR3 reads TGCGCCAGCAGCCAGGGGCACCGGGAGACCCAGTACTTC.

This clonotype was seen ten or more times. The chain recombines TRBV27 with TRBJ2-7; TRBD1 aligns across 9 bases. J gave up 1 base and V 4 bases, and 8 bases lay outside the gene matches. Germline-derived CDR1 and CDR2 are MNHEY and SMNVEV (reference sequence). The CDR3 contains 16 residues. The CDR3 protein is CASSYKQGARSYEQYF. CDR3 DNA sequence: TGTGCCAGCAGTTACAAACAGGGGGCACGGTCCTACGAGCAGTACTTC.

Judged by abundance, this clonotype is medium-sized (0.01 to 0.1%). Relative to the germline gene, one junction end is altered; a read error may explain this. The gene calls are TRBV7-3 and TRBJ2-2, with TRBD1 matching 7 bases. In germline, CDR1 is SGHTA, CDR2 FQGTGA. This CDR3 contains 16 residues. The CDR3 bases are TGTGCCAGCAGCCTAACGTACAGGGGAAACACCGGGGAGCTGTTTTTT. This translates into CASSLTYRGNTGELFF.

V and J are TRBV6-5 and TRBJ2-7, with 8 bases that match TRBD1. Germline V gene sequence: CDR1 MNHEY, CDR2 SVGAGI. J was trimmed by 7 bases and V by 6 bases; bases with no gene match: 14. The CDR3 consists of 15 residues. CDR3 sequence reads: CASSLGQGYRKEQYF. DNA of the CDR3: TGTGCCAGCAGCCTAGGACAGGGCTATCGGAAAGAGCAGTACTTC.

Only a few counts were recorded for this clonotype. The V call is TRBV28, the J call TRBJ1-5; TRBD1 aligns across 9 bases. Trimming cost V 6 bases and J 2 bases; bases outside gene matches: 2. Germline V lookup: CDR1 MDHEN, CDR2 SYDVKM. The CDR3 has 14 amino acids. The CDR3 sequence is CASRRTGGNQPQHF. DNA of the CDR3: TGTGCCAGCAGAAGGACAGGGGGCAATCAGCCCCAGCATTTT. Using reference TRBV28 and TRBJ1-5 for the parts outside the CDR3, the full variable domain is DVKVTQSSRYLVKRTGEKVFLECVQDMDHENMFWYRQDPGLGLRLIYFSYDVKMKEKGDIPEGYSVSREKKERFSLILESASTNQTSMYLCASRRTGGNQPQHFGDGTRLSIL.

This clonotype is deemed medium-sized (0.01 to 0.1%). The chain employs TRBV5-6 and TRBJ2-7, with TRBD1 matching over 7 bases. There are 15 residues in the CDR3. Germline values: CDR1 SGHDT, CDR2 YYEEEE. V lost 3 bases and J lost 5; bases outside the gene matches: 11. As DNA, the CDR3 is TGTGCCAGCAGCTCTATCCTGGACAGGCCGGACGAGCAGTACTTC. Protein product: CASSSILDRPDEQYF.

The V gene is TRBV5-6, the J gene TRBJ2-7; maybe TRBD2 (5 bases). V dropped 3 bases and J dropped 6 bases, with 22 bases sitting between them. CDR3 length: 16 amino acids. The V gene's germline CDR1 is SGHDT and CDR2 YYEEEE. The CDR3 DNA reads as TGTGCCAGCAGCTCTTTTGTGGTCGAGCGGTCCATCGAGCAGTACTTC. Translated, it gives CASSSFVVERSIEQYF. The entire variable domain, with the rest obtained from reference TRBV5-6 and TRBJ2-7, is as follows: DAGVTQSPTHLIKTRGQQVTLRCSPKSGHDTVSWYQQALGQGPQFIFQYYEEEERQRGNFPDRFSGHQFPNYSSELNVNALLLGDSALYLCASSSFVVERSIEQYFGPGTRLTVT.

This clonotype was seen ten or more times. The chain recombines TRBV12-3 or TRBV12-4 with TRBJ2-1; TRBD2 might be the D (5 bases). The CDR3 loop spans 11 amino acids. V lost 3 bases to trimming and J lost 9 bases, with 6 bases between them. CDR3 amino acids: CASSFRGEQFF. CDR3 in DNA: TGTGCCAGCAGTTTTCGGGGTGAGCAGTTCTTC.

The V call is TRBV5-1, the J call TRBJ2-5, with D unclear. Per the germline V gene, CDR1 is SGHRS and CDR2 is YFSETQ. Trimming took 5 bases from V and 1 from J, leaving 15 bases between them. The CDR3 has 15 amino acids. The CDR3 DNA follows: TGCGCCAGCAGTAGAACCACAGATACCCAAGAGACCCAGTACTTC. This translates into CASSRTTDTQETQYF.

This chain links TRBV6-5 with TRBJ1-3; D gene uncertain. Germline values: CDR1 MNHEY, CDR2 SVGAGI. The CDR3 covers 16 residues. Trimming took 2 bases from V and 4 from J, leaving 15 bases between them. For the CDR3, the DNA is TGTGCCAGCAGTTACGGTAAAGGTGGATCGGGAAACACCATATATTTT. It specifies CASSYGKGGSGNTIYF.

By proportion, this clonotype is medium-sized. This chain joins TRBV4-1 and TRBJ1-2; D remains ambiguous. This CDR3 is 16 amino acids long. Germline V gene data show CDR1 as MGHRA and CDR2 as YSYEKL. V was clipped by 0 bases and J by 2 bases, with 13 bases between them. The CDR3 nucleotides are TGCGCCAGCAGCCAAGATCAGGCGTCTGCCAACTATGGCTACACCTTC. It encodes CASSQDQASANYGYTF.

In this sample, this clonotype is medium-sized. J is TRBJ2-1 and V is TRBV28; a weak D match, TRBD2 (6 bases). The length of the CDR3 is 16 residues. CDR1 and CDR2 from the germline V gene are MDHEN and SYDVKM. The V and J ends lost 7 bases and 4 bases respectively, with 20 bases between them. The CDR3 DNA follows: TGTGCCAGCACTCCTGGAGGGCCCTCGGAATACAATGAGCAGTTCTTC. It is translated as CASTPGGPSEYNEQFF.

The genes are TRBV4-1 and TRBJ2-5; TRBD2 agrees at 9 bases. Losses at the gene ends were 0 bases for V and 5 bases for J; bases not matched to a gene: 7. Germline-derived CDR1 and CDR2 are MGHRA and YSYEKL. This CDR3 contains 16 residues. CDR3 sequence (DNA): TGCGCCAGCAGCCAAGAATCCCTAGCGGGGCTTGAGACCCAGTACTTC. This gives the protein CASSQESLAGLETQYF.

This clonotype has just one count. The J gene is TRBJ2-3, the V gene TRBV5-1, with TRBD1 matching 10 bases. This CDR3 has 14 amino acids. Germline-derived CDR1 and CDR2 are SGHRS and YFSETQ. The J segment lost 6 bases and the V segment lost 5 bases, leaving 6 bases of the junction unmatched. In nucleotides, the CDR3 is TGCGCCAGCAGACCGGGACAGGGGATTGATACGCAGTATTTT. This encodes CASRPGQGIDTQYF.

V gene TRBV20-1 combines with J gene TRBJ2-7; a weak D match, TRBD2 (6 bases). V lost 0 bases, J lost 2 bases, and 17 bases lay in between. The CDR3 runs to 16 residues. Germline V CDR1 and CDR2: DFQATT, SNEGSKA (reference sequence). This CDR3 reads CSARDRLAETPYEQYF. The DNA for the CDR3 is TGCAGTGCTAGAGATCGTTTAGCGGAGACACCCTACGAGCAGTACTTC.

This clonotype is labeled medium-sized. The rearrangement uses TRBV5-6 and TRBJ2-3, with 8 bases that match TRBD2. Losses at the gene ends were 5 bases for V and 1 base for J; bases not matched to a gene: 3. The V gene's germline CDR1 is SGHDT and CDR2 YYEEEE. CDR3 length equals 14 residues. The chain's CDR3 is CASRWREGTDTQYF. The CDR3 DNA is TGTGCCAGCAGATGGCGGGAGGGCACAGATACGCAGTATTTT.

J is TRBJ1-2 and V is TRBV5-6, with 9 bases lining up with TRBD1. The V gene end was trimmed by 6 bases and the J gene end by 1 base; junction bases not matched to a gene: 1. The CDR3 is 13 residues long. Germline V gene sequence: CDR1 SGHDT, CDR2 YYEEEE. CDR3 in amino acids: CASKGQGNYGYTF. As DNA, the CDR3 is TGTGCCAGCAAGGGACAGGGTAACTATGGCTACACCTTC.